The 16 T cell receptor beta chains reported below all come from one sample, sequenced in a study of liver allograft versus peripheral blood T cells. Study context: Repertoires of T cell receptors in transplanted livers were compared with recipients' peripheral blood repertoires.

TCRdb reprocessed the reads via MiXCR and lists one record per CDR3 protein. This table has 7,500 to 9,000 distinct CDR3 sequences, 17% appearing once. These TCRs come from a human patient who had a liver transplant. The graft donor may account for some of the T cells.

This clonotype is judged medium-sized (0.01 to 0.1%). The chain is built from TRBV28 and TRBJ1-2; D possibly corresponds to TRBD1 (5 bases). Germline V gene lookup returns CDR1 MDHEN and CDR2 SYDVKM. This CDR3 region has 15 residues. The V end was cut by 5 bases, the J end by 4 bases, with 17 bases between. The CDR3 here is CASSGLRGLGYGYTF. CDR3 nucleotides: TGTGCCAGCAGTGGGCTGAGGGGCTTGGGCTATGGCTACACCTTC.

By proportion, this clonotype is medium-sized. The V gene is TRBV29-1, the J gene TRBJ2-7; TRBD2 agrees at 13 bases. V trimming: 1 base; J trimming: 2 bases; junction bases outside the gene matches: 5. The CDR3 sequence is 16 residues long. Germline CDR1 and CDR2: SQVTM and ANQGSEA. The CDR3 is CSVEGTSGSNPYEQYF. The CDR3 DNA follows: TGCAGCGTTGAAGGGACTAGCGGGAGTAATCCCTACGAGCAGTACTTC.

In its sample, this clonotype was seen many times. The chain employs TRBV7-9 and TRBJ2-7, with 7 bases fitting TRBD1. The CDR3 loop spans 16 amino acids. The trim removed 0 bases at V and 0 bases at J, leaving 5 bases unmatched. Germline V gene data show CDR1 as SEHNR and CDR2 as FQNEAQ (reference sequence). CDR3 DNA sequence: TGTGCCAGCAGCTTAGCGACAGGGAAAAGCTCCTACGAGCAGTACTTC. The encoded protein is CASSLATGKSSYEQYF.

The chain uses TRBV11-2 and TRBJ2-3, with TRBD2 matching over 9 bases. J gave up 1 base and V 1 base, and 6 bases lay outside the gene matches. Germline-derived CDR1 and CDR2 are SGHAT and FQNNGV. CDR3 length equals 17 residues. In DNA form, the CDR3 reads TGTGCCAGCAGCTTAGTCGGCCTAGCGGGACGCACAGATACGCAGTATTTT. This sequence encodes CASSLVGLAGRTDTQYF.

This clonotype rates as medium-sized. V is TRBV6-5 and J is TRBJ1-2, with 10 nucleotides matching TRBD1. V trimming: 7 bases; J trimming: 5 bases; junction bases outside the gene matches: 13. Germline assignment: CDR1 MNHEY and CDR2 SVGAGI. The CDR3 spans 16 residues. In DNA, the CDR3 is TGTGCCAGCAAACCCCTTGACAGGGGGCGCGGGTATGGCTACACCTTC. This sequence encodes CASKPLDRGRGYGYTF.

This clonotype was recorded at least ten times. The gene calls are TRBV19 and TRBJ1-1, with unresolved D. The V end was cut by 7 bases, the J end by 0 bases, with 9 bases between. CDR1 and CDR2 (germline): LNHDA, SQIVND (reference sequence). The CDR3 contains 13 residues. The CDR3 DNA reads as TGTGCCAGTAAAACGCACATGAACACTGAAGCTTTCTTT. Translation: CASKTHMNTEAFF.

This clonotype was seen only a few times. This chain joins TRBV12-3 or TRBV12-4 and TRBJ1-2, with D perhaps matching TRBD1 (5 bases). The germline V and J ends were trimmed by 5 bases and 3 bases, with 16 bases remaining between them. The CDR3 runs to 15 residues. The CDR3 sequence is CASSRNAAGDYGYTF. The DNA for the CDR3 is TGTGCCAGCAGTCGCAATGCGGCGGGGGACTATGGCTACACCTTC.

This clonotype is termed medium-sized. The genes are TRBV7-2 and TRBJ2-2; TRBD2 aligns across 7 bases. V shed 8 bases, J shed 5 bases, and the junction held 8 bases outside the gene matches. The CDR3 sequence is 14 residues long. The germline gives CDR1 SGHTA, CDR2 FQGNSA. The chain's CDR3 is CASRGGGWTGELFF. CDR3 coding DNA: TGTGCCAGCCGTGGGGGGGGGTGGACCGGGGAGCTGTTTTTT.

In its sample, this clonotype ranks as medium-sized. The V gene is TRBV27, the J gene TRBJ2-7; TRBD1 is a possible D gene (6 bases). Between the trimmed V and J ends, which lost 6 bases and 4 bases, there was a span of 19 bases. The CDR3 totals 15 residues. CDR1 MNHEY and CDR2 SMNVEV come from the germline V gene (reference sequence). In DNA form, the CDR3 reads TGTGCCAGCAGGCGGAGCCCGGACAGATCTTACGAGCAGTACTTC. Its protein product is CASRRSPDRSYEQYF.

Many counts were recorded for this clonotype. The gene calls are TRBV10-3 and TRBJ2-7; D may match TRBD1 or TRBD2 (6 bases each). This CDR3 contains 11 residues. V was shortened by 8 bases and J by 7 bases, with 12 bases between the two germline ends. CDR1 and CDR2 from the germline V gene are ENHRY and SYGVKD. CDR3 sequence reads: CAISEGGEQYF. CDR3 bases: TGTGCCATCTCCGAAGGGGGGGAGCAGTACTTC.

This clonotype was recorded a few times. The CDR3 DNA reads TGCAGTGCTCCAGTGGGGTACGGCACTGAAGCTTTCTTT. It codes for CSAPVGYGTEAFF. The J gene is TRBJ1-1, the V gene TRBV20-1; D unresolved. CDR3 length equals 13 residues. CDR1 and CDR2 (germline): DFQATT, SNEGSKA (reference sequence). Trimming stripped 5 bases from V and 4 bases from J, with 14 bases between.

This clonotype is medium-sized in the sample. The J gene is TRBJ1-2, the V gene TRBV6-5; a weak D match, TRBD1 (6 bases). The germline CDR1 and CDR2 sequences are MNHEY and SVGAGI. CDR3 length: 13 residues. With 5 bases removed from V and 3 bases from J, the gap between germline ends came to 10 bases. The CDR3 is CASSPQGDYGYTF. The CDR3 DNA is TGTGCCAGCAGTCCACAGGGCGACTATGGCTACACCTTC.

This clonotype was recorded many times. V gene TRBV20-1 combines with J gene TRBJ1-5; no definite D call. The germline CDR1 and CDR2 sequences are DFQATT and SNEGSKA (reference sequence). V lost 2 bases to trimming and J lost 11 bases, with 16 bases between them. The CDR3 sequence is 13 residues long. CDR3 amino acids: CSARRDTDGAQHF. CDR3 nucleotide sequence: TGCAGTGCTAGACGAGACACGGACGGGGCCCAGCATTTT.

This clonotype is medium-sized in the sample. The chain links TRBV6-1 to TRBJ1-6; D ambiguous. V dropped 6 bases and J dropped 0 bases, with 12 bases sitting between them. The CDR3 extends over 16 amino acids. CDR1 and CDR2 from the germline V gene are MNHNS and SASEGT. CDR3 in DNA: TGTGCCAGCAGGGAGGACGAAAGCTCCTATAATTCACCCCTCCACTTT. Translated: CASREDESSYNSPLHF.

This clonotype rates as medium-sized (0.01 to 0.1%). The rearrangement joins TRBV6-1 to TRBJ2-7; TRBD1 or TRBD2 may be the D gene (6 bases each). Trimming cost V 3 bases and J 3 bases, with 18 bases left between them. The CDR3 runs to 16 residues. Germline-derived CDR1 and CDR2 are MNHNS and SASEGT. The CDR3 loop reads CASSDWGAQGGYEQYF. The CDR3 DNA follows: TGTGCCAGCAGTGACTGGGGGGCCCAGGGCGGCTACGAGCAGTACTTC.

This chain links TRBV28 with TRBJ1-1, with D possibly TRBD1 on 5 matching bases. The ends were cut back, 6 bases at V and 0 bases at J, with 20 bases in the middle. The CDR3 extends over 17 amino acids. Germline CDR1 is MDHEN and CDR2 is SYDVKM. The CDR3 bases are TGTGCCAGCAGCCCCCTTCAGGGCGCTTCGATGAACACTGAAGCTTTCTTT. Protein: CASSPLQGASMNTEAFF.